Following are 32 T cell receptor beta chains from one sample sequenced in a study of T cell responses to AZD1222 COVID-19 vaccine. The repertoire was sequenced with immunoSEQ multiplex PCR; TCRdb's copy has only in-frame clones and lacks some. The sample has roughly 97,000 clones; over 90% are singletons. Source: peripheral blood, taken on day 0 of AZD1222 vaccination. The receptors were sampled from an adult in good health.

This chain links TRBV7-9 with TRBJ1-3; D uncertain. CDR1 is SEHNR and CDR2 is FQNEAQ in the germline V gene (reference sequence). Trimming pared 4 bases from V and 0 bases from J, leaving 16 bases between. The CDR3 has 17 residues. CDR3 loop: CASSYQDGGYSGNTIYF. CDR3 nucleotides: TGTGCCAGCAGCTACCAGGACGGCGGATACTCTGGAAACACCATATATTTT.

V gene TRBV6-5 combines with J gene TRBJ2-7; D unclear. Germline CDR1 reads MNHEY; CDR2 reads SVGAGI. V was trimmed by 3 bases and J by 2 bases, leaving 17 bases between them. The CDR3 spans 16 residues. This CDR3 is CASSYMSAVPPYEQYF. The CDR3 nucleotides are TGTGCCAGCAGTTATATGTCCGCAGTACCGCCCTACGAGCAGTACTTC.

The rearrangement joins TRBV27 to TRBJ1-2; a possible D gene is TRBD1 (6 bases). The germline V gene has CDR1 MNHEY and CDR2 SMNVEV (reference sequence). The germline V and J ends were trimmed by 2 bases and 3 bases, with 10 bases remaining between them. This CDR3 contains 14 residues. The DNA for the CDR3 is TGTGCCAGCAGTTTAAGCGGGGGCGACTATGGCTACACCTTC. It translates to CASSLSGGDYGYTF.

Only a few counts were recorded for this clone. The chain recombines TRBV14 with TRBJ2-3; 7 bases align to TRBD1. This CDR3 is built from 19 residues. Germline CDR1 reads SGHDN; CDR2 reads FVKESK. With V trimmed by 1 base and J by 4 bases, 17 bases remained unmatched. CDR3 in DNA: TGTGCCAGCAGCCAAGGTACACAAGGTCGGCACAGGGGCGCAGATACGCAGTATTTT. It codes for CASSQGTQGRHRGADTQYF.

The chain recombines TRBV7-9 with TRBJ2-7; D is unresolved. Looked up from germline, CDR1 is SEHNR and CDR2 is FQNEAQ (reference sequence). The germline V and J ends were trimmed by 1 base and 3 bases, with 7 bases remaining between them. This CDR3 is built from 13 residues. The DNA for the CDR3 is TGTGCCAGCAGCTTAGACATGAACTACGAGCAGTACTTC. Its translation is CASSLDMNYEQYF.

CDR3 residues: CASSSPGTGGEKLFF. The CDR3 coding sequence is TGTGCCAGCAGCTCCCCCGGGACAGGGGGAGAAAAACTGTTTTTT. This rearrangement joins TRBV28 to TRBJ1-4; 11 nucleotides agree with TRBD1. The CDR3 sequence is 15 residues long. The V segment lost 6 bases and the J segment 8 bases; nucleotides outside the gene matches: 8. Germline V lookup: CDR1 MDHEN, CDR2 SYDVKM.

The chain uses TRBV13 and TRBJ2-1; D not certain. Deletions cut 2 bases from V and 8 bases from J, with 10 bases between. This CDR3 is 13 amino acids long. The germline gives CDR1 PRHDT, CDR2 FYEKMQ (reference sequence). CDR3 nucleotide sequence: TGTGCCAGCAGCTTACTCGGTGTTGATGAGCAGTTCTTC. This sequence encodes CASSLLGVDEQFF.

The chain has TRBV3-1 (or the pseudogene TRBV3-2) and TRBJ2-7; TRBD1 might be the D (6 bases). V lost 2 bases, J lost 5 bases, and 16 bases lay in between. The CDR3 contains 15 residues. Germline CDR1 LGHDT, CDR2 YNNKEL (reference sequence). As DNA, the CDR3 is TGTGCCAGCAGCCAAAGCTTTAGTGGGGGCGACGAGCAGTACTTC. It yields the protein CASSQSFSGGDEQYF.

The chain has TRBV6-2 or TRBV6-3 and TRBJ2-3, with 13 bases matching TRBD2. The CDR3 spans 18 residues. Germline lookup yields CDR1 MNHEY and CDR2 SVGEGT. V shed 6 bases and J 4 bases; nucleotides not matched to a gene: 13. This CDR3 reads CASSPGTSGTYYSDTQYF. CDR3 nucleotide sequence: TGTGCCAGCAGCCCCGGGACTAGCGGGACGTACTACTCAGATACGCAGTATTTT.

The chain is built from TRBV28 and TRBJ2-7; D is unresolved. CDR1 is MDHEN, CDR2 SYDVKM, per germline. V lost 3 bases and J 1 base, leaving 7 bases between the germline ends. This CDR3 region has 13 residues. CDR3 loop: CASSFGRSYEQYF. DNA of the CDR3: TGTGCCAGCAGTTTTGGGCGGTCCTACGAGCAGTACTTC.

V usage is TRBV5-6 and J usage is TRBJ2-7; D call uncertain. V was pared by 0 bases and J by 2 bases, with 9 bases between. The CDR3 sequence is 14 residues long. Germline V CDR1 and CDR2: SGHDT, YYEEEE. Written as DNA, the CDR3 is TGTGCCAGCAGCTTGGACAGTTCGACCTACGAGCAGTACTTC. Residues: CASSLDSSTYEQYF.

V gene TRBV18 combines with J gene TRBJ2-3, with D perhaps matching TRBD1 (6 bases). CDR1 is KGHSH and CDR2 is LQKENI in the germline V gene. This CDR3 is built from 14 residues. Between the trimmed V and J ends, which lost 6 bases and 5 bases, there was a span of 15 bases. The DNA of the CDR3 is TGTGCCAGCTCTAAATCCAGGGGTGAAGATACGCAGTATTTT. Protein product: CASSKSRGEDTQYF.

V gene TRBV6-5 combines with J gene TRBJ2-5; D remains unclear. Germline CDR1 reads MNHEY; CDR2 reads SVGAGI. CDR3 length: 10 amino acids. V was shortened by 6 bases and J by 4 bases, with 3 bases between the two germline ends. CDR3 nucleotides: TGTGCCAGCAGGCTAGAGACCCAGTACTTC. Its protein is CASRLETQYF.

Comments on this clone: Additional DNA sequences in this sample encode the identical CDR3. V and J are TRBV6-1 and TRBJ1-1, with TRBD1 as a possible D gene (6 bases). The V end was cut by 3 bases, the J end by 5 bases, with 7 bases between. The CDR3 consists of 12 residues. Germline V gene sequence: CDR1 MNHNS, CDR2 SASEGT. CDR3 amino acids: CASSEQGTEAFF. As DNA, the CDR3 is TGTGCCAGCAGTGAGCAGGGGACTGAAGCTTTCTTT.

This chain links TRBV18 with TRBJ2-6; D remains unclear. The CDR3 extends over 13 amino acids. Trimming removed 6 bases at V and 0 bases at J, with 3 bases between. Germline loops: CDR1 KGHSH, CDR2 LQKENI. The CDR3 DNA reads TGTGCCAGCTCGTCCTCTGGGGCCAACGTCCTGACTTTC. Protein: CASSSSGANVLTF.

The chain links TRBV6-4 to TRBJ2-1; 8 bases align to TRBD2. With V trimmed by 3 bases and J by 0 bases, 4 bases remained unmatched. This CDR3 region has 16 residues. Germline CDR1 and CDR2: MRHNA and SNTAGT. The CDR3 here is CASSDVAGNSYNEQFF. The CDR3 region has the DNA TGTGCCAGCAGTGATGTAGCGGGGAACTCCTACAATGAGCAGTTCTTC.

The rearrangement joins TRBV6-5 to TRBJ2-1; 8 bases align to TRBD2. This CDR3 is 16 amino acids long. V was pared by 2 bases and J by 6 bases, with 9 bases of the junction left unmatched. Germline V CDR1 and CDR2: MNHEY, SVGAGI. The CDR3 DNA follows: TGTGCCAGCAGTTACCCCTGGATAGCGGGATGCAATGAGCAGTTCTTC. Residues: CASSYPWIAGCNEQFF.

The genes are TRBV19 and TRBJ2-1; 10 bases are shared with TRBD2. Germline V lookup: CDR1 LNHDA, CDR2 SQIVND (reference sequence). V was clipped by 6 bases and J by 5 bases; unmatched bases: 7. The CDR3 extends over 15 amino acids. In nucleotides, the CDR3 is TGTGCCAGTAGATCTCTAGCGGGAGTAGACAATGAGCAGTTCTTC. Residues: CASRSLAGVDNEQFF.

This clone has just a few counts. This chain's CDR3 is CASSLLGGGELFF. The CDR3 bases are TGTGCCAGCAGTTTACTAGGCGGCGGGGAGCTGTTTTTT. This chain uses TRBV12-3 or TRBV12-4 with TRBJ2-2; D is uncertain. Between the trimmed V and J ends, which lost 2 bases and 7 bases, there was a span of 8 bases. The CDR3 loop spans 13 amino acids.

This chain connects TRBV28 to TRBJ2-7; TRBD1 might be the D (6 bases). This CDR3 region has 13 residues. Germline CDR1 reads MDHEN; CDR2 reads SYDVKM. V was clipped by 7 bases and J by 4 bases, with 14 bases between them. The CDR3 nucleotides read TGTGCCAGCAATCTGCCAGGGGTATACGAGCAGTACTTC. This gives the protein CASNLPGVYEQYF.

The V call is TRBV6-1, the J call TRBJ2-7, with a possible D match to TRBD2 (6 bases). This CDR3 has 14 amino acids. V was shortened by 2 bases and J by 1 base, with 9 bases between the two germline ends. Per germline, CDR1 MNHNS and CDR2 SASEGT. CDR3 in amino acids: CASSESSVSYEQYF. For the CDR3, the DNA is TGTGCCAGCAGTGAATCTAGCGTTTCCTACGAGCAGTACTTC.

The chain links TRBV9 to TRBJ2-3; no definite D call. CDR3 length: 14 amino acids. Germline lookup yields CDR1 SGDLS and CDR2 YYNGEE. Between the trimmed V and J ends, which lost 4 bases and 1 base, there was a span of 10 bases. As DNA, the CDR3 is TGTGCCAGCAGCTATGGAAAGGGCACAGATACGCAGTATTTT. Protein: CASSYGKGTDTQYF.

The chain is built from TRBV7-9 and TRBJ1-6, with TRBD1 as a possible D gene (6 bases). Trimming stripped 6 bases from V and 7 bases from J, with 10 bases between. This CDR3 has 13 residues. Germline V CDR1 and CDR2: SEHNR, FQNEAQ (reference sequence). CDR3: CASRSTGNSPLHF. The CDR3 DNA follows: TGTGCCAGCAGATCCACAGGGAATTCACCCCTCCACTTT.

The chain uses TRBV5-6 and TRBJ1-1, with D unclear. Trimming cost V 9 bases and J 2 bases, with 14 bases left between them. CDR1 is SGHDT and CDR2 is YYEEEE in the germline V gene. The CDR3 consists of 13 residues. In DNA form, the CDR3 reads TGTGCCACCTCGGAATGGGGTAACACTGAAGCTTTCTTT. Translation gives CATSEWGNTEAFF.

The table lists this clone with a few counts. The rearrangement links TRBV28 to TRBJ2-7, with 8 positions matching TRBD1. The CDR3 length is 15 residues. Germline V lookup: CDR1 MDHEN, CDR2 SYDVKM. The J segment lost 2 bases and the V segment lost 3 bases, leaving 6 bases of the junction unmatched. The CDR3 DNA reads as TGTGCCAGCAGTTTTGGGGGACAGGAAGCCTACGAGCAGTACTTC. Its protein is CASSFGGQEAYEQYF.

The chain uses TRBV5-1 and TRBJ2-1, with D perhaps matching TRBD2 (6 bases). The germline V and J ends were trimmed by 0 bases and 4 bases, with 11 bases remaining between them. This CDR3 spans 15 amino acids. Looked up from germline, CDR1 is SGHRS and CDR2 is YFSETQ. For the CDR3, the DNA is TGCGCCAGCAGCTTGGCGGCTAGCGCGTACAATGAGCAGTTCTTC. The encoded protein is CASSLAASAYNEQFF.

A single count supports this clone. V and J are TRBV4-2 and TRBJ1-1; weak D call: TRBD1 (5 bases). Trimming took 4 bases from V and 1 from J, leaving 13 bases between them. CDR1 is LGHNA and CDR2 is YNFKEQ in the germline V gene. CDR3 length equals 15 residues. The CDR3 nucleotides are TGTGCCAGCAGCCCAGGGATCCAGGGGAACACTGAAGCTTTCTTT. This sequence encodes CASSPGIQGNTEAFF.

V is TRBV7-8 and J is TRBJ2-7; TRBD1 agrees at 7 bases. This CDR3 is 16 amino acids long. Germline V gene data show CDR1 as SGHVS and CDR2 as FQNEAQ. With V trimmed by 0 bases and J by 4 bases, 9 bases remained unmatched. The CDR3 reads CASSLASSRGLYEQYF. CDR3 DNA sequence: TGTGCCAGCAGCTTAGCGTCTAGTAGGGGGCTATACGAGCAGTACTTC. Variable domain in full (rest from reference TRBV7-8 and TRBJ2-7): GAGVSQSPRYKVAKRGQDVALRCDPISGHVSLFWYQQALGQGPEFLTYFQNEAQLDKSGLPSDRFFAERPEGSVSTLKIQRTQQEDSAVYLCASSLASSRGLYEQYFGPGTRLTVT.

This clone appeared a single time. The chain joins TRBV27 to TRBJ2-3; 9 bases are a match to TRBD1. Germline-derived CDR1 and CDR2 are MNHEY and SMNVEV (reference sequence). This CDR3 comprises 15 residues. V shed 4 bases, J shed 7 bases, and the junction held 9 bases outside the gene matches. The CDR3 spells CASSSPTGGVNTQYF. In DNA form, the CDR3 reads TGTGCCAGCAGTTCCCCGACAGGGGGGGTGAATACGCAGTATTTT.

This clone was counted a single time. V is TRBV5-6 and J is TRBJ1-5; a weak D match, TRBD1 (5 bases). The V end was cut by 0 bases, the J end by 9 bases, with 19 bases between. CDR1 SGHDT and CDR2 YYEEEE come from the germline V gene. The CDR3 loop spans 16 amino acids. This chain's CDR3 is CASSLGGVGEIRPQHF. The CDR3 DNA sequence: TGTGCCAGCAGCTTGGGCGGGGTGGGGGAGATTAGGCCCCAGCATTTT.

The chain carries TRBV15 and TRBJ1-1; D might be TRBD1 (6 bases). Trimming removed 0 bases at V and 10 bases at J, with 12 bases between. The V gene's germline CDR1 is LNHNV and CDR2 YYDKDF (reference sequence). The CDR3 length is 13 residues. This chain's CDR3 is CATSRDIGGSAFF. The CDR3 nucleotides read TGTGCCACCAGCAGAGATATCGGGGGCTCAGCTTTCTTT.

Here the CDR3 DNA reads TGTGCCAGCAGCTTAACCCGGGGGGAGTACGCAGATACGCAGTATTTT. This sequence encodes CASSLTRGEYADTQYF. V gene TRBV11-3 combines with J gene TRBJ2-3; 7 bases agree with TRBD2. The CDR3 is 16 amino acids. Germline lookup yields CDR1 SGHNT and CDR2 YENEEA. Trimming took 2 bases from V and 4 from J; bases not matched to a gene: 9.